The 26 T cell receptor beta chains below were found in one sample sequenced in a study of cytomegalovirus exposure and HLA in healthy donors. Primers for the PCR totalled 60 Vbeta and 13 Jbeta. Assay: immunoSEQ multiplex PCR; the TCRdb copy retains only in-frame clones and omits some. This table has 150,000 or so clones, 81% appearing once. The sequencing sample was made of PBMCs. Receptors originate from a woman in her late teens or twenties in good health and CMV-seropositive.

The CDR3 protein is CAISDHPSGGGSPLHF. The DNA of the CDR3 is TGTGCCATCAGTGACCATCCCTCGGGGGGGGGTTCACCCCTCCACTTT. This chain links TRBV10-3 with TRBJ1-6; maybe TRBD1 (5 bases). With 3 bases removed from V and 9 bases from J, the gap between germline ends came to 18 bases. The CDR3 has 16 residues. Germline values: CDR1 ENHRY, CDR2 SYGVKD.

This sequence joins TRBV6-1 and TRBJ2-3; perhaps TRBD1 as D (5 bases). CDR3 length: 14 residues. CDR1 and CDR2 (germline): MNHNS, SASEGT. The V end lost 5 bases, the J end lost 2 bases, and 11 bases lay between the germline ends. DNA for the CDR3: TGTGCCAGCAGTTCCCGACAGCTCACAGATACGCAGTATTTT. Translated, it gives CASSSRQLTDTQYF.

This clone was counted only a few times. The rearrangement uses TRBV29-1 and TRBJ2-3, with 7 bases fitting TRBD2. With 4 bases clipped from V and 1 base from J, the junction kept 11 bases outside the gene matches. The germline gives CDR1 SQVTM, CDR2 ANQGSEA. The CDR3 contains 16 residues. The CDR3 reads CSVALDGAGGTDTQYF. In DNA form, the CDR3 reads TGCAGCGTTGCCCTGGACGGCGCGGGGGGCACAGATACGCAGTATTTT.

The gene calls are TRBV27 and TRBJ1-2; 9 bases match TRBD1. V shed 2 bases, J shed 4 bases, and the junction held 11 bases outside the gene matches. Germline V gene lookup returns CDR1 MNHEY and CDR2 SMNVEV (reference sequence). This CDR3 contains 17 residues. The CDR3, as DNA: TGTGCCAGCAGTTTAGTTTTCTCCGGGACAGGGCTCTATGGCTACACCTTC. It specifies CASSLVFSGTGLYGYTF.

Details on this clone: Other DNA sequences in this specimen translate into the identical CDR3. The chain recombines TRBV28 with TRBJ1-1; no clear D. Germline-derived CDR1 and CDR2 are MDHEN and SYDVKM. The germline V and J ends were trimmed by 3 bases and 0 bases, with 8 bases remaining between them. CDR3 length: 14 amino acids. The CDR3 here is CASSLGGMNTEAFF. In DNA, the CDR3 is TGTGCCAGCAGTTTGGGCGGGATGAACACTGAAGCTTTCTTT. Drawing the rest from reference TRBV28 and TRBJ1-1, the complete variable domain is DVKVTQSSRYLVKRTGEKVFLECVQDMDHENMFWYRQDPGLGLRLIYFSYDVKMKEKGDIPEGYSVSREKKERFSLILESASTNQTSMYLCASSLGGMNTEAFFGQGTRLTVV.

The J gene is TRBJ2-2, the V gene TRBV5-1, with 11 positions matching TRBD2. The CDR3 sequence is 16 residues long. Germline assignment: CDR1 SGHRS and CDR2 YFSETQ. V shed 4 bases, J shed 1 base, and the junction held 3 bases outside the gene matches. The CDR3 sequence is CASSKGTSGNTGELFF. In nucleotides, the CDR3 is TGCGCCAGCAGCAAGGGGACTAGCGGGAACACCGGGGAGCTGTTTTTT.

V usage is TRBV5-6 and J usage is TRBJ1-2, with D unclear. V was pared by 4 bases and J by 7 bases, with 8 bases between. Germline V gene sequence: CDR1 SGHDT, CDR2 YYEEEE. CDR3 length: 11 amino acids. The CDR3 protein is CASSERVGYTF. In nucleotides, the CDR3 is TGTGCCAGCAGCGAGAGGGTTGGCTACACCTTC. Looking up the rest from reference TRBV5-6 and TRBJ1-2 gives the full variable domain: DAGVTQSPTHLIKTRGQQVTLRCSPKSGHDTVSWYQQALGQGPQFIFQYYEEEERQRGNFPDRFSGHQFPNYSSELNVNALLLGDSALYLCASSERVGYTFGSGTRLTVV.

V and J are TRBV9 and TRBJ2-1; D is uncertain. CDR1 is SGDLS, CDR2 YYNGEE, per germline. V lost 4 bases to trimming and J lost 2 bases, with 7 bases between them. This CDR3 region has 13 residues. As DNA, the CDR3 is TGTGCCAGCAGCACGAGCCCCTACAATGAGCAGTTCTTC. It yields the protein CASSTSPYNEQFF.

This chain uses TRBV9 with TRBJ2-3; D unclear. CDR1 SGDLS and CDR2 YYNGEE come from the germline V gene. Trimming removed 2 bases from V and 3 bases from J, with 10 bases in between. This CDR3 is built from 14 residues. CDR3 protein: CASSVGQVTDTQYF. The CDR3, as DNA: TGTGCCAGCAGCGTTGGGCAGGTGACAGATACGCAGTATTTT. Filled out from reference TRBV9 and TRBJ2-3, the complete variable domain reads DSGVTQTPKHLITATGQRVTLRCSPRSGDLSVYWYQQSLDQGLQFLIQYYNGEERAKGNILERFSAQQFPDLHSELNLSSLELGDSALYFCASSVGQVTDTQYFGPGTRLTVL.

This chain uses TRBV7-6 with TRBJ1-5, with D possibly being TRBD1 (6 bases). Germline V gene sequence: CDR1 SGHVS, CDR2 FNYEAQ. This CDR3 is 14 amino acids long. The V end lost 5 bases, the J end lost 3 bases, and 11 bases lay between the germline ends. CDR3 protein: CASSRGGPNQPQHF. For the CDR3, the DNA is TGTGCCAGCAGCAGGGGGGGCCCCAATCAGCCCCAGCATTTT.

The chain couples TRBV27 to TRBJ2-1; a weak D match, TRBD1 (6 bases). There are 13 residues in the CDR3. The V gene lost 8 bases and the J gene lost 9 bases, with 17 bases spanning the gap. Germline V gene data show CDR1 as MNHEY and CDR2 as SMNVEV (reference sequence). CDR3 residues: CASEKTGFGEQFF. The CDR3 coding sequence is TGTGCCAGCGAGAAAACAGGGTTTGGTGAGCAGTTCTTC.

The V and J genes are TRBV30 and TRBJ2-5; TRBD1 matches at 11 bases. TRBJ2-7 explains the end of the DNA better; the J call may be wrong. CDR1 and CDR2 (germline): GTSNPN, SVGIG (reference sequence). This CDR3 contains 12 residues. CDR3 region: CALGQGANEQYF. CDR3 nucleotide sequence: TGTGCCTTAGGACAGGGGGCCAACGAGCAGTACTTC.

CDR3 residues: CASSQGPLSGKSTDTQYF. The CDR3 DNA follows: TGCGCCAGCAGCCAAGGCCCCCTTAGCGGGAAGAGCACAGATACGCAGTATTTT. The chain carries TRBV4-1 and TRBJ2-3, with 8 bases identical to TRBD2. V lost 1 base to trimming and J lost 0 bases; unmatched junction nucleotides: 9. The V gene's germline CDR1 is MGHRA and CDR2 YSYEKL. There are 18 residues in the CDR3.

The V and J genes are TRBV2 and TRBJ2-3; 12 bases fit TRBD2. This CDR3 spans 18 amino acids. Germline assignment: CDR1 SNHLY and CDR2 FYNNEI. Trimming removed 5 bases from V and 1 base from J; junction bases left unmatched: 10. The CDR3 is CASSKLAGGSPGTDTQYF. The CDR3 bases are TGTGCCAGCAGTAAACTAGCGGGGGGCTCTCCCGGCACAGATACGCAGTATTTT.

In DNA, the CDR3 is TGTGCCAGCTCACCTTTGGGACTAGCCAATGAGCAGTTCTTC. It is translated as CASSPLGLANEQFF. The V gene is TRBV18, the J gene TRBJ2-1, with 9 bases fitting TRBD2. The germline CDR1 and CDR2 sequences are KGHSH and LQKENI. The ends lost 3 bases at V and 6 bases at J; junction bases unmatched: 3. The CDR3 runs to 14 residues.

The V and J genes are TRBV10-1 and TRBJ1-1, with a weak D call TRBD1 (6 bases). The V gene lost 8 bases and the J gene lost 3 bases, with 13 bases spanning the gap. The CDR3 totals 13 residues. CDR1 and CDR2 from the germline V gene are WNHNN and SYGVQD (reference sequence). CDR3 sequence (DNA): TGCGCCAGCGCATACAGGGTTGACACTGAAGCTTTCTTT. It is translated as CASAYRVDTEAFF.

The chain recombines TRBV7-9 with TRBJ2-7; TRBD1 agrees at 8 bases. Trimming cost V 2 bases and J 0 bases; bases outside gene matches: 6. This CDR3 has 16 residues. CDR1 and CDR2 (germline): SEHNR, FQNEAQ (reference sequence). CDR3 loop: CASSLSGQGASYEQYF. The DNA for the CDR3 is TGTGCCAGCAGCTTAAGTGGGCAGGGGGCCTCCTACGAGCAGTACTTC. The full variable domain, its missing parts supplied by reference TRBV7-9 and TRBJ2-7, is DTGVSQNPRHKITKRGQNVTFRCDPISEHNRLYWYRQTLGQGPEFLTYFQNEAQLEKSRLLSDRFSAERPKGSFSTLEIQRTEQGDSAMYLCASSLSGQGASYEQYFGPGTRLTVT.

In the case of this clone: The junction departs from germline at one end; a sequencing error may be responsible. This chain joins TRBV2 and TRBJ2-5, with D possibly TRBD2 on 6 matching bases. The CDR3 is 13 amino acids. Germline loops: CDR1 SNHLY, CDR2 FYNNEI. CDR3 region: CASKRVPQESQYF. As DNA, the CDR3 is TGTGCCAGCAAGCGGGTACCCCAAGAGAGCCAGTACTTC.

V usage is TRBV5-6 and J usage is TRBJ1-2, with D perhaps TRBD1 (6 bases). V lost 1 base to trimming and J lost 4 bases, with 23 bases between them. Germline values: CDR1 SGHDT, CDR2 YYEEEE. This CDR3 region has 18 residues. CDR3 nucleotide sequence: TGTGCCAGCAGCTTGTCAATTTGGGTCTGGACAGAGTCCTATGGCTACACCTTC. Its protein is CASSLSIWVWTESYGYTF.

The genes are TRBV4-1 and TRBJ2-2, with D maybe TRBD1 (5 bases). The germline V and J ends were trimmed by 1 base and 6 bases, with 6 bases remaining between them. This CDR3 is 13 amino acids long. The germline CDR1 and CDR2 sequences are MGHRA and YSYEKL. The CDR3 loop reads CASSQGRAGELFF. CDR3 nucleotide sequence: TGCGCCAGCAGCCAAGGCAGGGCCGGGGAGCTGTTTTTT.

This sequence joins TRBV19 and TRBJ2-2; 10 nucleotides match TRBD2. CDR1 and CDR2 from the germline V gene are LNHDA and SQIVND (reference sequence). With V trimmed by 5 bases and J by 6 bases, 6 bases remained unmatched. This CDR3 spans 15 amino acids. The DNA for the CDR3 is TGTGCCAGTAGTCGGACTAGCGGTTCCGCCGGGGAGCTGTTTTTT. As protein: CASSRTSGSAGELFF.

The chain uses TRBV7-9 and TRBJ1-1, with a tentative D call TRBD1 (5 bases). The length of the CDR3 is 15 residues. Trimming cost V 1 base and J 1 base, with 10 bases left between them. CDR1 and CDR2 from the germline V gene are SEHNR and FQNEAQ (reference sequence). CDR3 residues: CASSLGFGQNTEAFF. CDR3 nucleotides: TGTGCCAGCAGCTTAGGATTCGGACAGAACACTGAAGCTTTCTTT.

The CDR3 loop is CASSSGDRGWADTQYF. The CDR3 DNA sequence: TGTGCCAGCAGCTCAGGCGACAGGGGTTGGGCAGATACGCAGTATTTT. The chain combines TRBV11-2 with TRBJ2-3; TRBD1 aligns across 8 bases. CDR1 and CDR2 from the germline V gene are SGHAT and FQNNGV. CDR3 length: 16 residues. The V segment lost 4 bases and the J segment 4 bases; nucleotides outside the gene matches: 10.

A remark on this clone: The conserved phenylalanine or tryptophan normally closing the CDR3 is absent here, so this likely arose from a read error. The genes are TRBV6-1 and TRBJ2-7; D might be TRBD2 (5 bases). From germline, CDR1 is MNHNS and CDR2 SASEGT. CDR3 length: 15 amino acids. Trimming stripped 2 bases from V and 7 bases from J, with 18 bases between. This CDR3 is CASSEMLRGSGEQYS. The CDR3 bases are TGTGCCAGCAGTGAAATGTTGCGAGGGTCCGGAGAGCAGTACTCC.

The CDR3 nucleotides read TGTGCCAGCAGCCGCCCCAGGACAGGGCCGATGAACACTGAAGCTTTCTTT. It translates to CASSRPRTGPMNTEAFF. The genes are TRBV4-2 and TRBJ1-1, with 8 bases fitting TRBD1. The CDR3 is 17 residues long. V lost 4 bases and J lost 0; bases outside the gene matches: 10. Germline lookup yields CDR1 LGHNA and CDR2 YNFKEQ.

The CDR3 spells CASSLEVRGLDGYTF. In DNA, the CDR3 is TGTGCCAGCAGCTTGGAAGTCAGGGGGCTTGATGGCTACACCTTC. This chain joins TRBV5-5 and TRBJ1-2; 8 nucleotides align to TRBD1. The CDR3 runs 15 residues. Germline CDR1 SGHKS, CDR2 YYEKEE (reference sequence). Losses at the gene ends were 0 bases for V and 6 bases for J; bases not matched to a gene: 7.